What follows are 9 T cell receptor beta chains derived from one specimen sequenced in a study of control samples from healthy donors and cancer patients. Data came from immunoSEQ multiplex PCR; TCRdb stores just in-frame clones and leaves some out. Of about 140,000 clones detected, around 86% appear once; the ten largest clones hold just under 5%. What was sequenced was blood. These receptors were collected from a man aged 25 to 45 in good health.

This chain uses TRBV5-1 with TRBJ1-1; D gene unclear. Germline V CDR1 and CDR2: SGHRS, YFSETQ. This CDR3 contains 11 residues. Deletions cut 1 base from V and 7 bases from J, with 5 bases between. Here the CDR3 DNA reads TGCGCCAGCAGCTTGTTAGATGAAGCTTTCTTT. Residues: CASSLLDEAFF.

This clone came up once. In the same sample, other DNA sequences code for this CDR3. The chain joins TRBV2 to TRBJ1-2; 8 bases align to TRBD1. Germline assignment: CDR1 SNHLY and CDR2 FYNNEI. This CDR3 is 14 amino acids long. V gave up 2 bases and J gave up 8 bases; unmatched junction bases: 7. The chain's CDR3 is CASSEWDRLWGYTF. The DNA of the CDR3 is TGTGCCAGCAGTGAATGGGACAGGTTGTGGGGCTACACCTTC.

This clone was recorded once. CDR3 in amino acids: CASSLVPGRYNEQFF. The CDR3 nucleotides are TGTGCCAGCAGCCTCGTCCCTGGAAGGTACAATGAGCAGTTCTTC. V usage is TRBV6-5 and J usage is TRBJ2-1; D gene ambiguous. Germline-derived CDR1 and CDR2 are MNHEY and SVGAGI. V was pared by 6 bases and J by 4 bases, with 16 bases between. CDR3 length: 15 residues.

The V gene is TRBV6-1, the J gene TRBJ1-2, with D unresolved. The CDR3 length is 13 residues. CDR1 MNHNS and CDR2 SASEGT come from the germline V gene. Deletions cut 2 bases from V and 6 bases from J, with 10 bases between. CDR3 nucleotide sequence: TGTGCCAGCAGTGAATGGGCATCGGATGGCTACACCTTC. It specifies CASSEWASDGYTF.

The chain uses TRBV4-1 and TRBJ2-1, with TRBD2 matching 12 bases. With V trimmed by 0 bases and J by 0 bases, 6 bases remained unmatched. This CDR3 spans 19 amino acids. From germline, CDR1 is MGHRA and CDR2 YSYEKL. The DNA for the CDR3 is TGCGCCAGCAGCCAAGAAGGACTAGCGGGGCGGAGCTCCTACAATGAGCAGTTCTTC. Translated, it gives CASSQEGLAGRSSYNEQFF.

CDR3 region: CASSANSYEQYF. CDR3 DNA: TGTGCCAGCAGCGCCAATTCCTACGAGCAGTACTTC. This chain joins TRBV3-1 (or the pseudogene TRBV3-2) and TRBJ2-7, with D hard to call. Germline values: CDR1 LGHDT, CDR2 YNNKEL (reference sequence). Trimming took off 5 bases at V and 1 base at J, with 6 bases between the two ends. The CDR3 is 12 amino acids.

The chain carries TRBV14 and TRBJ2-1; D is unclear. Per germline, CDR1 SGHDN and CDR2 FVKESK. Trimming shortened V by 0 bases and J by 8 bases, and 8 bases separated the two germline ends. The CDR3 is 13 residues long. The CDR3 loop reads CASSQESFDEQFF. The CDR3 DNA follows: TGTGCCAGCAGCCAAGAATCGTTTGATGAGCAGTTCTTC.

This chain links TRBV13 with TRBJ2-2, with 7 bases that match TRBD1. Germline trimming cut 0 bases from V and 7 bases from J; bases unmatched to any gene: 2. The length of the CDR3 is 14 residues. CDR1 and CDR2 from the germline V gene are PRHDT and FYEKMQ (reference sequence). CDR3 bases: TGTGCCAGCAGCTTAGGAGGGGGCGGCGGGGAGCTGTTTTTT. The encoded protein is CASSLGGGGGELFF.

This clone was recorded once. This chain uses TRBV5-5 with TRBJ2-5; D gene uncertain. The CDR3 sequence is 16 residues long. Per the germline V gene, CDR1 is SGHKS and CDR2 is YYEKEE (reference sequence). V shed 0 bases and J shed 2 bases, with 14 bases lying between them. The CDR3 coding sequence is TGTGCCAGCAGCTTGGAAGGGTCGCAGACACAAGAGACCCAGTACTTC. As protein: CASSLEGSQTQETQYF.